This T cell receptor beta chain was observed in a study of blood T cell repertoires in COVID-19. In the original processing: It was from reference gene primer amplification that nucleated cell counts were estimated. Assay: immunoSEQ multiplex PCR; the TCRdb copy retains only in-frame clones and omits some. V, J and clone size derive from that table, while D and trimming were established from the DNA sequence. The table records some 270,000 clones, 80% to 85% of them present only once. Recruits, aged about 18 to 95 years, lived in approximately 26 US areas. Self-reported history from a screening survey and questionnaire set each donor's cohort. The V end lost 4 bases, the J end lost 5 bases, and 16 bases lay between the germline ends. Germline lookup yields CDR1 SGHRS and CDR2 YFSETQ. The CDR3 consists of 14 residues.

The chain employs TRBV5-1 and TRBJ2-7; TRBD1 is a possible D gene (6 bases). The sequence was obtained from a man in his forties or fifties who had recovered from COVID-19. Sequenced input: PBMCs or T cells enriched from blood (not recorded which). The CDR3 loop reads CASSLRQVAHEQYF. The CDR3 nucleotides are TGCGCCAGCAGCCTACGACAGGTTGCGCACGAGCAGTACTTC. The variable domain in full, completed from reference TRBV5-1 and TRBJ2-7, reads KAGVTQTPRYLIKTRGQQVTLSCSPISGHRSVSWYQQTPGQGLQFLFEYFSETQRNKGNFPGRFSGRQFSNSRSEMNVSTLELGDSALYLCASSLRQVAHEQYFGPGTRLTVT.